This TCR beta chain was sequenced in a study of cytomegalovirus exposure and HLA in healthy donors. Study results and caveats: Researchers reported from a later analysis that most CMV-associated TCR beta chains appeared HLA-restricted.

For this clone: What it binds is unknown.

PCR employed 60 Vbeta and 13 Jbeta primers. The repertoire was sequenced with immunoSEQ multiplex PCR; TCRdb's copy has only in-frame clones and lacks some. The sample holds almost 80,000 clones, roughly 69% seen once. Germline assignment: CDR1 PRHDT and CDR2 FYEKMQ (reference sequence). V dropped 0 bases and J dropped 6 bases, with 11 bases sitting between them. CDR3 length: 14 residues. The rearrangement links TRBV13 to TRBJ1-2; D is unresolved. Sequenced sample: PBMCs. This TCR came from a woman between 50 and 59 years old in good health and CMV-seropositive. The CDR3 spells CASSLGFDGNGYTF. CDR3 coding DNA: TGTGCCAGCAGCTTAGGATTTGACGGGAATGGCTACACCTTC.